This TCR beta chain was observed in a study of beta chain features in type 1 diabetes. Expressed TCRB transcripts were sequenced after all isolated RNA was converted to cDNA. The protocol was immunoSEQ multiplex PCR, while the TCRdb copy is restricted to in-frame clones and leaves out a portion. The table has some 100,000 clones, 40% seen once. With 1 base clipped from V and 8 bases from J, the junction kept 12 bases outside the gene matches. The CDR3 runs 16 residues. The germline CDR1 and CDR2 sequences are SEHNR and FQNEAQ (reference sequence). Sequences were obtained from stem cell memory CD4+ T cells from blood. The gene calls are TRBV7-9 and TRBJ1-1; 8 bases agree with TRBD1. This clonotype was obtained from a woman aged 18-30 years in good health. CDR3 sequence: CASSLDIRDRFTEAFF. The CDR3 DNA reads TGTGCCAGCAGCTTAGACATCCGGGACAGGTTTACCGAAGCTTTCTTT.